This entry lists 14 T cell receptor beta chains sequenced from one sample in a study of regulatory T cells in long-lasting Graves disease (dated by TCRdb to about 2021). The library was generated by multiplex PCR. Instrument on record: Illumina HiSeq 4000. CDR3 regions were amplified by Arm-PCR with iRepertoire HTBI primers to construct TCR beta libraries. TCRdb's own reprocessing of the public reads used fastp at Q25 and MiXCR and kept productive beta chains. A single entry per CDR3 protein holds the most common genes and DNA from its merged rows. The sample includes about 500,000 distinct CDR3 sequences, with 15% to 20% observed a single time. The leading ten clones occupy 10% to 15% of the sample. What the time point label conveys for this sample: newly diagnosed GD, antithyroid drugs for less than 3 months. For both TCR sequencing and RNA sequencing, RNA was extracted from PBMCs in TRIzol. This sample was also put to use in a study of T cells in Graves' hyperthyroidism and ophthalmopathy.

The sample in question was peripheral blood mononuclear cells (PBMCs), obtained at new diagnosis, from a patient treated with antithyroid drugs. The source is a man in his forties or fifties with Graves disease. Donor details come from another sample of the same person, matched by shared clones.

V gene TRBV11-2 combines with J gene TRBJ1-1, with TRBD1 matching over 9 bases. Germline lookup yields CDR1 SGHAT and CDR2 FQNNGV. CDR3 length equals 18 residues. Unmatched junction bases numbered 13, after V lost 1 base and J lost 4 bases. CDR3 protein: CASSLVWDRVGVGTEAFF. The DNA of the CDR3 is TGTGCCAGCAGCTTAGTATGGGACAGGGTTGGTGTTGGCACTGAAGCTTTCTTT.

This clonotype was picked up many times. J is TRBJ2-1 and V is TRBV10-3; either TRBD1 or TRBD2 may fit D (5 bases each). The CDR3 is made up of 13 amino acids. Trimming took off 3 bases at V and 8 bases at J, with 11 bases between the two ends. CDR1 is ENHRY and CDR2 is SYGVKD in the germline V gene. The CDR3 protein is CAISEWGKDEQFF. The CDR3 DNA is TGTGCCATCAGTGAATGGGGGAAGGATGAGCAGTTCTTC.

This clonotype was seen at least ten times. The chain combines TRBV12-3 or TRBV12-4 with TRBJ2-7; TRBD1 might be the D (6 bases). Trimming removed 3 bases at V and 7 bases at J, with 13 bases between. This CDR3 contains 13 residues. Here the CDR3 reads CASSFSPRGEQYF. The CDR3 region has the DNA TGTGCCAGCAGTTTTTCCCCGAGGGGGGAGCAGTACTTC.

This clonotype has a count of ten or more. CDR3: CASRRTYVAFF. Written as DNA, the CDR3 is TGTGCCAGCAGGAGGACCTACGTGGCATTCTTT. The chain has TRBV5-8 and TRBJ1-1; D not resolved. V was shortened by 5 bases and J by 14 bases, with 16 bases between the two germline ends. Germline CDR1 and CDR2: SGHTS and YDEGEE. The CDR3 is 11 residues long.

This clonotype is a singleton in its sample. This chain joins TRBV7-9 and TRBJ2-6, with D possibly matching TRBD2 (5 bases). Per germline, CDR1 SEHNR and CDR2 FQNEAQ (reference sequence). CDR3 length: 15 residues. V lost 2 bases, J lost 2 bases, and 7 bases lay in between. Written as DNA, the CDR3 is TGTGCCAGCAGCTTAAGAGCGGCTGGGGCCAACGTCCTGACTTTC. Its protein product is CASSLRAAGANVLTF.

J is TRBJ2-1 and V is TRBV30; D remains unclear. Germline V gene sequence: CDR1 GTSNPN, CDR2 SVGIG (reference sequence). This CDR3 comprises 16 residues. V was pared by 0 bases and J by 0 bases, with 12 bases between. CDR3 nucleotides: TGTGCCTGGAGTGTAGCATCGACCTACTCCTACAATGAGCAGTTCTTC. This gives the protein CAWSVASTYSYNEQFF.

This chain joins TRBV6-1 and TRBJ2-7; tentatively, D is TRBD2 (5 bases). Germline CDR1 reads MNHNS; CDR2 reads SASEGT. CDR3 length: 14 amino acids. With 7 bases removed from V and 3 bases from J, the gap between germline ends came to 16 bases. For the CDR3, the DNA is TGTGCCAGCATCGGACTCGGGGATCTCTACGAGCAGTACTTC. It codes for CASIGLGDLYEQYF.

This clonotype has at least ten counts. The V gene is TRBV2, the J gene TRBJ2-3, with 8 bases aligning to TRBD1. In germline, CDR1 is SNHLY, CDR2 FYNNEI. V dropped 7 bases and J dropped 4; count of bases not matched to a gene: 7. CDR3 length: 14 residues. CDR3 amino acids: CASIDRGSSDTQYF. CDR3 coding DNA: TGTGCCAGCATTGACAGGGGATCGTCAGATACGCAGTATTTT.

This clonotype was counted between two and nine times. The chain employs TRBV12-3 or TRBV12-4 and TRBJ2-2; maybe TRBD2 (6 bases). The ends were cut back, 6 bases at V and 7 bases at J, with 21 bases in the middle. The CDR3 runs 16 residues. CDR3 DNA sequence: TGTGCCAGCAGCTTTGGAATCGGGAGAAGTATCGGGGAGCTGTTTTTT. Its protein is CASSFGIGRSIGELFF.

This clonotype occurred many times. This chain uses TRBV6-9 with TRBJ2-1; tentative D call: TRBD1 (7 bases). The V end was cut by 3 bases, the J end by 0 bases, with 12 bases between. CDR1 MNHGY and CDR2 SVAAGI come from the germline V gene. The CDR3 length is 16 residues. CDR3: CASSYHQGGSYNEQFF. DNA for the CDR3: TGTGCCAGCAGTTACCATCAGGGGGGCTCCTACAATGAGCAGTTCTTC.

About this clonotype itself: This may stem from a read error, because a much larger clone lies one nucleotide away. The gene calls are TRBV7-3 and TRBJ2-5, with 7 bases identical to TRBD2. Trimming at V came to 6 bases and at J to 4 bases, leaving 11 bases not matched to a gene. In germline, CDR1 is SGHTA, CDR2 FQGTGA. The CDR3 length is 15 residues. This CDR3 reads CASSYPSPGGETQYF. The DNA for the CDR3 is TGTGCCAGCAGTTACCCTAGTCCGGGAGGAGAGACCCAGTACTTC.

The V and J genes are TRBV18 and TRBJ2-1, with 8 bases aligning to TRBD2. J lost 3 bases, V lost 5 bases, and 12 bases had no gene match. Germline loops: CDR1 KGHSH, CDR2 LQKENI. This CDR3 contains 17 residues. The CDR3 region has the DNA TGTGCCAGCTCAACCATAACCGGGACTAGGAACTACAATGAGCAGTTCTTC. This sequence encodes CASSTITGTRNYNEQFF.

This clonotype has at least ten counts. The chain recombines TRBV3-1 with TRBJ2-3; the D is unclear. V dropped 3 bases and J dropped 4 bases, with 5 bases sitting between them. The V gene's germline CDR1 is LGHDT and CDR2 YNNKEL (reference sequence). This CDR3 comprises 12 residues. The CDR3, as DNA: TGTGCCAGCAGCCAGTTAGCAGATACGCAGTATTTT. The encoded protein is CASSQLADTQYF.

This clonotype has ten or more counts. CDR3 nucleotides: TGTGCCAGCAGGACCGGACAGGGAGAGCAGTACTTC. As protein: CASRTGQGEQYF. The chain has TRBV12-3 or TRBV12-4 and TRBJ2-7; 8 bases map to TRBD1. J lost 7 bases, V lost 6 bases, and 5 bases had no gene match. The CDR3 extends over 12 amino acids.